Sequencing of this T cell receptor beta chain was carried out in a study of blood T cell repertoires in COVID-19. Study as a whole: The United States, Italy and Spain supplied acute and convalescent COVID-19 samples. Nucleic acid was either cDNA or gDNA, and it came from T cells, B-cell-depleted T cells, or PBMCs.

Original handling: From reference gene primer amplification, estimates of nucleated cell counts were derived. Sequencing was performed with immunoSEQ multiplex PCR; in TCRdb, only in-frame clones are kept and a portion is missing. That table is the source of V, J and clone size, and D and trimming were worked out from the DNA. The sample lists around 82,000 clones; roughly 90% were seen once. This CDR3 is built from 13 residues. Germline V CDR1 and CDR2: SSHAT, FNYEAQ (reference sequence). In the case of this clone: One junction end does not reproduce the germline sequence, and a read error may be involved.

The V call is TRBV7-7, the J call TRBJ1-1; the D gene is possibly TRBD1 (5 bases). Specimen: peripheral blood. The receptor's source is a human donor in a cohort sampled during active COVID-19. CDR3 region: CASSYDRNTEAFF. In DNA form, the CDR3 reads TGTGCTAGCAGTTACGACAGGAACACTGAAGCTTTCTTT.